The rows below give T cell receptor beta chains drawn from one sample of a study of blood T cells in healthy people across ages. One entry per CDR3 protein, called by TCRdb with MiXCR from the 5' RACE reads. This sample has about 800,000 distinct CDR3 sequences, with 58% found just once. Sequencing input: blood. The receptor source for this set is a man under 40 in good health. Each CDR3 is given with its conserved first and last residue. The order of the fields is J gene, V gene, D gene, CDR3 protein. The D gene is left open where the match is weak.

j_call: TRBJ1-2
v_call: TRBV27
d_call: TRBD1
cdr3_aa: CASRRQTGAYGYTF

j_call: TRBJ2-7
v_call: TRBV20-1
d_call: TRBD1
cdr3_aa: CSAETGQGSYEQYF

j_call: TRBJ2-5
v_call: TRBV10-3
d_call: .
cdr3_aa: CAISDPSGLGKTQYF

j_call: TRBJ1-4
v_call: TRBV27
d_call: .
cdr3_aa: CASSLRGLEKLFF

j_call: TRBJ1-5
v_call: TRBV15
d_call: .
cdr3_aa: CATSRGLLVELNQPQHF

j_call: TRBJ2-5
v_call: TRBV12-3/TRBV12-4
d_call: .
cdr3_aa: CAGSLVLGLKTQYF

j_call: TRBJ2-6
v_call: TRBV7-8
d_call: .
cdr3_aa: CASSLVRKGTGANVLTF

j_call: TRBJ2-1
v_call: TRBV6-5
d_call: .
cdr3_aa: CASTRAWGNEQFF

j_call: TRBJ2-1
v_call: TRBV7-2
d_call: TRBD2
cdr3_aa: CASRMTSLIGNEQFF

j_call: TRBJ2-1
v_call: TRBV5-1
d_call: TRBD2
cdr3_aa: CASSARAGGTANEQFF

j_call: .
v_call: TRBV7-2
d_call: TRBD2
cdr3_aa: CASSVAGVNEQYF

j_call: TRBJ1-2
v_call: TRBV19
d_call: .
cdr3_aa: CASSDSFIYGYTF

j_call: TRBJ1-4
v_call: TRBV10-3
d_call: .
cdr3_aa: CAISEDREKLFF

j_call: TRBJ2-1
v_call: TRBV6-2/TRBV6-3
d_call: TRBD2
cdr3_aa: CASSYVERGEQFF

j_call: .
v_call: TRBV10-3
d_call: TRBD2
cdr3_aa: CAIGSGGSVEQYF

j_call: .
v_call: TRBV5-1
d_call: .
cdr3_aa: CASSLGMAGDEQYF

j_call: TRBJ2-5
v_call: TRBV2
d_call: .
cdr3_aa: CASIGGQAYQETQYF

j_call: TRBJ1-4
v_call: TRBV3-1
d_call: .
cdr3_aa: CASSQGSGLVEKLFF

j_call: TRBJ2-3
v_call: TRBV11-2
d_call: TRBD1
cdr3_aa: CASSLRQGAGTDTQYF

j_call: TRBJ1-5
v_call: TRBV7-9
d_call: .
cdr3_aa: CASSLKGGINQPQHF

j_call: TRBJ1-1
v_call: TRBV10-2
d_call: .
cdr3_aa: CASSGGWPVNTEAFF

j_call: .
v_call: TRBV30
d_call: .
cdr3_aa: CAWGPTRALSETQYF

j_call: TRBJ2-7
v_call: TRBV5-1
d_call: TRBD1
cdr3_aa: CASRKQGAADEQYF

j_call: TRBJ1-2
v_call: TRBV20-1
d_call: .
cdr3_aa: CSASSGEDYGYTF

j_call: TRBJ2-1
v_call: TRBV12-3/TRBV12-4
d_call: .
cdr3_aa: CASSRGGFYNEQFF

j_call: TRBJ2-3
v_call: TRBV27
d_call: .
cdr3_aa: CASSLGQPLTDTQYF

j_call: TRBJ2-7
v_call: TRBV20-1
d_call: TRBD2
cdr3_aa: CSARSAGLGVAEQYF

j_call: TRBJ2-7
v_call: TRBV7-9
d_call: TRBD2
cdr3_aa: CASSSPSGRSSIYEQYF

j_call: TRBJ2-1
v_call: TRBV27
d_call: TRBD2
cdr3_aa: CASAESAGATEFF

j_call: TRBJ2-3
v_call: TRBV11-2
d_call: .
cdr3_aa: CASSLRRARESTDTQYF

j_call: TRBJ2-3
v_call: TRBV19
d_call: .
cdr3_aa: CASSIYGLQTGLGDTQYF

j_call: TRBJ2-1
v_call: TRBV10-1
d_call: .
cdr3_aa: CASANPGWNEQFF

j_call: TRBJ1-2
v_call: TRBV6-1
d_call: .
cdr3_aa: CASSESDGEYYGYTF

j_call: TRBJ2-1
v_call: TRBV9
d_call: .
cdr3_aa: CASSVMSRVHDEQFF

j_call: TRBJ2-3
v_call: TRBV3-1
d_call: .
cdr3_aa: CASSPYRGLGGTDTQYF

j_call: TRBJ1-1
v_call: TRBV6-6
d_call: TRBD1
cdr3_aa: CASSGQEYTEAFF

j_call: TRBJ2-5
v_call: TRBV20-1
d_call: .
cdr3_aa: CSAREGAGMETQYF

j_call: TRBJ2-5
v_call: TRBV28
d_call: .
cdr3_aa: CASSPRQVRKTQYF

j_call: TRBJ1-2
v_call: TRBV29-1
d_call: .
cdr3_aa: CSTQSTGANYGYTF

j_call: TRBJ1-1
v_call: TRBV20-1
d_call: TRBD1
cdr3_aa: CSGKTTGDRGAFF

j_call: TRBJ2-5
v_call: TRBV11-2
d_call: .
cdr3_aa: CASTLSGDETQYF

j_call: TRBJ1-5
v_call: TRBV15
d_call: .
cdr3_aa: CATSTRLRGQPQHF